This paragraph reports one TCR beta chain. The record originates from a study of follicular helper T cells after annual influenza vaccination. The time point was: 2015-2016 season, 7 days after influenza vaccination. CDR1 SGHTA and CDR2 FQGNSA come from the germline V gene. The CDR3 consists of 17 residues. The ends lost 5 bases at V and 5 bases at J; junction bases unmatched: 10. Profiling relied on immunoSEQ multiplex PCR, and the TCRdb table lists in-frame clones only, not all of them. The sample shows fewer than 5,000 clones, about 83% of them seen only once. This chain links TRBV7-2 with TRBJ2-2; TRBD1 agrees at 11 bases. The clonotype was recovered from an adult who received the influenza vaccine. The sequences come from CXCR5+ CD38- circulating T follicular helper cells from blood, collected 7 days after influenza vaccination. Documented subset: circulating Tfh, non-naive CD4+CXCR5+PD-1+ (ICOS+CD38+ or ICOS-CD38-). The CDR3 DNA reads TGTGCCAGCAGCCGGATGAGGACAGGGGGCAGGACCGGGGAGCTGTTTTTT. It yields the protein CASSRMRTGGRTGELFF.